Shown below are 24 T cell receptor beta chains from a single sample sequenced in a study of T cell repertoires in cytomegalovirus infection. TCRdb reanalysed the reads using MiXCR and keeps one entry per CDR3 protein. This table has about 920,000 distinct CDR3 sequences, 31% appearing once. These receptors' antigens are unknown. Sequences were derived from cultured CD8+ T cells from PBMCs, sampled from culture after CMV antigen stimulation. The origin of the receptors is a human donor in good health (CMV status not recorded). Some clones in this sample may be carry-over from other donors' samples.

This clonotype appeared a few times. The V and J genes are TRBV5-4 and TRBJ2-7; weak D call: TRBD1 (5 bases). In germline, CDR1 is SGHNT, CDR2 YYREEE (reference sequence). Deletions cut 0 bases from V and 4 bases from J, with 14 bases between. The CDR3 runs to 15 residues. CDR3 sequence reads: CASSLGRGSLYEQYV. DNA of the CDR3: TGTGCCAGCAGCTTGGGTAGGGGCTCCTTGTACGAGCAGTACGTC.

This chain connects TRBV24-1 to TRBJ2-7, with D possibly being TRBD2 (6 bases). The germline V gene has CDR1 KGHDR and CDR2 SFDVKD. The CDR3 is 17 amino acids. V gave up 5 bases and J gave up 2 bases, with 21 bases separating them. CDR3 in amino acids: CATSVDDTGTQAYEQYF. The CDR3 nucleotides are TGTGCCACCAGTGTAGACGACACCGGGACTCAAGCCTACGAGCAGTACTTC.

The chain couples TRBV6-6 to TRBJ2-3; TRBD2 matches 9 bases. The V gene end was trimmed by 7 bases and the J gene end by 2 bases; junction bases not matched to a gene: 13. The germline V gene has CDR1 MNHNY and CDR2 SVGAGI (reference sequence). CDR3 length equals 17 residues. Here the CDR3 reads CASTVRLADPTTDTQYF. CDR3 nucleotides: TGTGCCAGCACTGTACGACTAGCGGACCCAACCACAGATACGCAGTATTTT.

This clonotype has at least ten counts. The rearrangement links TRBV7-3 to TRBJ2-1; 8 bases match TRBD1. V shed 5 bases and J 0 bases; nucleotides not matched to a gene: 6. This CDR3 contains 16 residues. Germline V gene lookup returns CDR1 SGHTA and CDR2 FQGTGA. The CDR3 coding sequence is TGTGCCAGCAGCACGCACAGGGGGAGCTCCTACAATGAGCAGTTCTTC. Its protein product is CASSTHRGSSYNEQFF.

This clonotype was observed at least ten times. This chain links TRBV19 with TRBJ1-1, with D unclear. V shed 7 bases and J shed 1 base, with 7 bases lying between them. The length of the CDR3 is 12 residues. Germline V lookup: CDR1 LNHDA, CDR2 SQIVND (reference sequence). The CDR3 bases are TGTGCCAGTATCCTAGGGAACACTGAAGCTTTCTTT. It encodes CASILGNTEAFF.

Only a few counts were recorded for this clonotype. This chain connects TRBV7-2 to TRBJ2-1; 8 nucleotides agree with TRBD1. From germline, CDR1 is SGHTA and CDR2 FQGNSA. V was clipped by 5 bases and J by 2 bases; unmatched bases: 5. This CDR3 is built from 15 residues. CDR3 sequence (DNA): TGTGCCAGCAGCCAGGGGGCAACGACCTACAATGAGCAGTTCTTC. Encoded protein: CASSQGATTYNEQFF.

The chain combines TRBV7-6 with TRBJ2-7, with no clear D. CDR3 length equals 12 residues. The V gene's germline CDR1 is SGHVS and CDR2 FNYEAQ. V gave up 5 bases and J gave up 7 bases, with 12 bases separating them. CDR3 in amino acids: CASSLRWGEQYF. CDR3 coding DNA: TGTGCCAGCAGCCTCCGATGGGGAGAGCAGTACTTC.

This clonotype was observed at least ten times. This chain joins TRBV7-8 and TRBJ2-1; D may be TRBD1 (6 bases). The CDR3 runs to 15 residues. Deletions cut 5 bases from V and 0 bases from J, with 11 bases between. CDR1 and CDR2 (germline): SGHVS, FQNEAQ. The CDR3 reads CASSVGQSSYNEQFF. The CDR3 coding sequence is TGTGCCAGCAGCGTTGGACAGAGCTCCTACAATGAGCAGTTCTTC. The whole variable domain, filled in from reference TRBV7-8 and TRBJ2-1, reads GAGVSQSPRYKVAKRGQDVALRCDPISGHVSLFWYQQALGQGPEFLTYFQNEAQLDKSGLPSDRFFAERPEGSVSTLKIQRTQQEDSAVYLCASSVGQSSYNEQFFGPGTRLTVL.

This clonotype was recorded at least ten times. V gene TRBV6-1 combines with J gene TRBJ2-7; no clear D gene. Trimming shortened V by 3 bases and J by 3 bases, and 9 bases separated the two germline ends. The germline CDR1 and CDR2 sequences are MNHNS and SASEGT. The CDR3 sequence is 13 residues long. The DNA of the CDR3 is TGTGCCAGCAGTGAGGGCAGGAGCTACGAGCAGTACGTC. Translated: CASSEGRSYEQYV.

This clonotype appeared many times. The CDR3 region is CASSPWTGGQETQYF. In DNA, the CDR3 is TGTGCCAGCAGCCCCTGGACAGGTGGACAAGAGACCCAGTACTTC. The V gene is TRBV7-2, the J gene TRBJ2-5, with 7 bases identical to TRBD1. Trimming removed 5 bases from V and 2 bases from J; junction bases left unmatched: 8. The V gene's germline CDR1 is SGHTA and CDR2 FQGNSA. The CDR3 is 15 amino acids.

With respect to this clonotype: A much larger clone lies a single base off, so this may be a read error. This chain links TRBV7-2 with TRBJ2-7; D is ambiguous. The CDR3 length is 13 residues. The germline CDR1 and CDR2 sequences are SGHTA and FQGNSA. Deletions cut 0 bases from V and 4 bases from J, with 7 bases between. CDR3 sequence (DNA): TGTGCCAGCAGCTTAGCCCAGGATTACGAGCAGTACGTC. The encoded protein is CASSLAQDYEQYV.

The rearrangement links TRBV7-9 to TRBJ1-2; TRBD1 matches at 9 bases. The CDR3 is made up of 16 amino acids. Trimming took 5 bases from V and 6 from J; bases not matched to a gene: 13. Per germline, CDR1 SEHNR and CDR2 FQNEAQ (reference sequence). CDR3 amino acids: CASSDIQGAGADGYTF. CDR3 DNA sequence: TGTGCCAGCAGCGACATACAGGGGGCAGGGGCGGATGGCTACACCTTC. Variable domain in full (rest from reference TRBV7-9 and TRBJ1-2): DTGVSQNPRHKITKRGQNVTFRCDPISEHNRLYWYRQTLGQGPEFLTYFQNEAQLEKSRLLSDRFSAERPKGSFSTLEIQRTEQGDSAMYLCASSDIQGAGADGYTFGSGTRLTVV.

In regard to this clonotype: With a much larger clone just one base away, this may be a read error. The rearrangement uses TRBV7-9 and TRBJ2-7; 7 nucleotides align to TRBD2. The CDR3 loop spans 12 amino acids. The V gene's germline CDR1 is SEHNR and CDR2 FQNEAQ (reference sequence). The DNA of the CDR3 is TGTGCCAACAGCTTAGCGGGTCGAGAGCAGTACGTC. It is translated as CANSLAGREQYV.

In its sample, this clonotype was seen a few times. V usage is TRBV5-5 and J usage is TRBJ2-3; D possibly corresponds to TRBD2 (5 bases). Germline loops: CDR1 SGHKS, CDR2 YYEKEE (reference sequence). There are 14 residues in the CDR3. V lost 5 bases to trimming and J lost 8 bases, with 18 bases between them. The CDR3 nucleotides are TGTGCCAGCAGTTCCGGGTCTGGCCGGGGTACGCAGTATTTT. Protein product: CASSSGSGRGTQYF.

This clonotype was seen repeatedly, ten times or more. The chain couples TRBV7-2 to TRBJ2-5; D is undetermined. CDR1 and CDR2 from the germline V gene are SGHTA and FQGNSA. Deletions cut 2 bases from V and 1 base from J, with 11 bases between. This CDR3 has 15 amino acids. CDR3: CASSLRTGRQETQYF. The DNA of the CDR3 is TGTGCCAGCAGCTTACGTACGGGTCGCCAAGAGACCCAGTACTTC.

A note on this clonotype: This may be a read error: a much more frequent sequence differs by one nucleotide. The J gene is TRBJ1-2, the V gene TRBV7-6; TRBD1 matches 8 bases. The germline gives CDR1 SGHVS, CDR2 FNYEAQ. The length of the CDR3 is 17 residues. CDR3 in amino acids: CVSSLAGTGVPNYGYTF. The CDR3 nucleotides are TGTGTCAGCAGCTTAGCGGGGACAGGAGTTCCAAACTATGGCTACACCTTC.

The chain uses TRBV5-1 and TRBJ2-7; D uncertain. Germline V gene sequence: CDR1 SGHRS, CDR2 YFSETQ. The V gene lost 1 base and the J gene lost 3 bases, with 11 bases spanning the gap. The length of the CDR3 is 14 residues. CDR3 sequence reads: CASSLKGMNYEQYF. As DNA, the CDR3 is TGCGCCAGCAGCTTGAAAGGCATGAACTACGAGCAGTACTTC. Complete variable domain (other parts from reference TRBV5-1 and TRBJ2-7): KAGVTQTPRYLIKTRGQQVTLSCSPISGHRSVSWYQQTPGQGLQFLFEYFSETQRNKGNFPGRFSGRQFSNSRSEMNVSTLELGDSALYLCASSLKGMNYEQYFGPGTRLTVT.

This clonotype was picked up a small number of times. The rearrangement uses TRBV4-1 and TRBJ2-7; TRBD1 is a possible D gene (6 bases). The CDR3 has 14 amino acids. V gave up 4 bases and J gave up 4 bases, with 14 bases separating them. Germline-derived CDR1 and CDR2 are MGHRA and YSYEKL. The CDR3, as DNA: TGCGCCAGCAGCCCCCGAGAGGGGGTGTACGAGCAGTACGTC. Translated: CASSPREGVYEQYV.

In the case of this clonotype: A junction boundary mismatches the germline segment, possibly from a read error. The chain links TRBV6-2 or TRBV6-3 to TRBJ1-2, with no clear D. This CDR3 contains 12 residues. Germline-derived CDR1 and CDR2 are MNHEY and SVGEGT. CDR3 sequence reads: CASSYSGRWALF. The CDR3 nucleotides read TGTGCCAGCAGTTACTCAGGCCGATGGGCCTTATTC.

This clonotype has ten or more counts. The chain links TRBV7-9 to TRBJ2-7; D might be TRBD2 (6 bases). CDR3 length: 17 residues. The germline V gene encodes CDR1 SEHNR and CDR2 FQNEAQ (reference sequence). Trimming removed 5 bases from V and 3 bases from J, with 23 bases in between. DNA of the CDR3: TGTGCCAGCAGCCTTTCTCGCGGGGTCGAGGGACTCTACGAGCAGTACGTC. This codes for CASSLSRGVEGLYEQYV.

This clonotype was counted a single time. The chain combines TRBV29-1 with TRBJ1-2; D uncertain. Germline assignment: CDR1 SQVTM and CDR2 ANQGSEA. Trimming left V 0 bases short and J 4 bases short, with 6 bases between. The CDR3 consists of 12 residues. The CDR3: CSVEERSYGYTF. In nucleotides, the CDR3 is TGCAGCGTTGAAGAGAGGTCCTATGGCTACACCTTC.

Ten or more counts support this clonotype. V usage is TRBV27 and J usage is TRBJ2-1, with D possibly TRBD1 on 6 matching bases. The CDR3 has 15 amino acids. V was trimmed by 7 bases and J by 3 bases, leaving 16 bases between them. The germline V gene has CDR1 MNHEY and CDR2 SMNVEV (reference sequence). CDR3 protein: CASKRGGPNYNEQFF. The CDR3 DNA follows: TGTGCCAGCAAACGAGGGGGTCCCAACTACAATGAGCAGTTCTTC.

The CDR3 nucleotides read TGTGCCAGCAGCTTAGGGTCCTGGTCTAGCGGGGGGGTAAATGAGCAGTTCTTC. It specifies CASSLGSWSSGGVNEQFF. The chain is built from TRBV5-6 and TRBJ2-1, with 12 positions matching TRBD2. V trimming: 2 bases; J trimming: 7 bases; junction bases outside the gene matches: 13. CDR1 SGHDT and CDR2 YYEEEE come from the germline V gene. The CDR3 has 18 amino acids.

In its sample, this clonotype was seen a few times. An end of the junction does not agree with germline; a read error may underlie this. The chain combines TRBV7-7 with TRBJ2-1; 7 bases fit TRBD1. The CDR3 extends over 13 amino acids. Germline values: CDR1 SSHAT, CDR2 FNYEAQ (reference sequence). CDR3: CASSEDRENEQFF. DNA of the CDR3: TGTGCTAGCAGCGAAGACAGGGAAAATGAGCAGTTCTTC. The entire variable domain, with the rest obtained from reference TRBV7-7 and TRBJ2-1, is as follows: GAGVSQSPRYKVTKRGQDVTLRCDPISSHATLYWYQQALGQGPEFLTYFNYEAQPDKSGLPSDRFSAERPEGSISTLTIQRTEQRDSAMYRCASSEDRENEQFFGPGTRLTVL.